The text below deals with one T cell receptor beta chain. Its antigen is unknown. This sample was taken from a study of OX40 agonist ivuxolimab in advanced cancers. Study in general: At just under 85% male, the cohort had a mean age of around 56 years, ranging from roughly 23 to 80.

V gave up 3 bases and J gave up 7 bases, with 19 bases separating them. CDR1 and CDR2 from the germline V gene are LNHDA and SQIVND (reference sequence). The CDR3 has 16 amino acids. Broader study findings: Averaged across samples, CD8+ T cells carried more expanded clones than CD4+ did. Within 6 weeks, CD4+ and CD8+ blood T cells expanded clonally at 0.1 to 3.0 mg/kg.

Sequenced by immunoSEQ multiplex PCR; TCRdb stores in-frame clones only, minus some. The table records nearly 95,000 clones, 90% to 95% of them present only once. J is TRBJ2-1 and V is TRBV19, with D possibly TRBD1 on 5 matching bases. The sequencing used CD4+ or CD8+ T cells sorted from blood, collected in a trial of the OX40 agonist ivuxolimab. This receptor was obtained from an adult with an advanced solid tumor such as melanoma, head and neck, liver or kidney cancer. CDR3 bases: TGTGCCAGTAGTATTTTCGCACTGGCAGGGCGGAATGAGCAGTTCTTC. Its translation: CASSIFALAGRNEQFF.